This note documents a single TCR beta chain sequence. The assay was immunoSEQ multiplex PCR, and TCRdb's table has in-frame clones only and misses some. The data contain roughly 120,000 clones, 87% of them singletons. These data originate in a study of T cell responses to AZD1222 COVID-19 vaccine. CDR1 is MDHEN, CDR2 SYDVKM, per germline. The V gene end was trimmed by 7 bases and the J gene end by 4 bases; junction bases not matched to a gene: 13. CDR3 size: 15 residues. The sequenced sample was peripheral blood, obtained on day 0 of AZD1222 vaccination. This sequence joins TRBV28 and TRBJ2-7, with 7 bases that match TRBD2. The clonotype was recovered from an adult in good health. In DNA form, the CDR3 reads TGTGCCAGCACTAATCTAGCGGAGGCCTCGTACGAGCAGTACTTC. This gives the protein CASTNLAEASYEQYF.